This T cell receptor beta chain was captured by sequencing in a study of circulating and synovial CD4+ cells in juvenile arthritis. Study-wide points: Compared with bulk blood, circulating pathogenic-like lymphocytes shared substantially more CDR3 sequences with synovial T cells.

V dropped 6 bases and J dropped 3; count of bases not matched to a gene: 2. From germline, CDR1 is MDHEN and CDR2 SYDVKM. This CDR3 region has 14 residues. Donors were patients with active juvenile idiopathic arthritis. The method was immunoSEQ multiplex PCR; TCRdb's version includes in-frame clones alone and lacks a portion of them. Among some 30,000 clones, around 93% were seen once, and the ten largest hold about 3%. As for this clone: What it binds is not known.

The origin of this receptor is a human donor with juvenile idiopathic arthritis. Sequenced sample: CD4+ T cells from blood. V is TRBV28 and J is TRBJ2-7; 13 bases are shared with TRBD2. This CDR3 is CASRRLAGGYEQYF. The CDR3 nucleotides are TGTGCCAGCAGGCGACTAGCGGGAGGCTACGAGCAGTACTTC.